Each of the 19 T cell receptor beta chains below was sequenced from the same sample in a study of regulatory T cells in long-lasting Graves disease. As to time point: newly diagnosed GD, antithyroid drugs for less than 3 months. Preparation of the TCR library used RNA extracted from PBMCs. Library construction for TCR beta used iRepertoire HTBI primers and Arm-PCR of CDR3 regions. TCRdb reprocessed the multiplex PCR reads with MiXCR, giving one entry per CDR3 protein. The table lists about 200,000 distinct CDR3 sequences, around 19% of them singletons, with approximately 12% in the top ten. The sample was also reused in another study, on T cells in Graves' hyperthyroidism and ophthalmopathy.

The material sequenced was peripheral blood mononuclear cells (PBMCs), taken at new diagnosis, from a patient treated with antithyroid drugs. All receptors come from a woman younger than 45 with Graves disease.

This chain connects TRBV2 to TRBJ2-1; TRBD2 might be the D (6 bases). Germline V lookup: CDR1 SNHLY, CDR2 FYNNEI. V dropped 5 bases and J dropped 6 bases, with 14 bases sitting between them. The CDR3 runs 14 residues. CDR3 in DNA: TGTGCCAGCAGTAACCGGGGGTCGGGCAATGAGCAGTTCTTC. It specifies CASSNRGSGNEQFF.

The sample holds a few counts of this clonotype. The genes are TRBV25-1 and TRBJ1-5; D perhaps matches TRBD1 (6 bases). V dropped 7 bases and J dropped 7 bases, with 14 bases sitting between them. Germline V gene data show CDR1 as MGHDK and CDR2 as SYGVNS. The CDR3 length is 13 residues. Written as DNA, the CDR3 is TGTGCCAGCACAGGGGAGTTTGGGCAGCCCCAGCATTTT. Amino acid sequence: CASTGEFGQPQHF.

This clonotype has more than one count but fewer than ten. The rearrangement joins TRBV5-1 to TRBJ1-4; TRBD1 aligns across 7 bases. The CDR3 sequence is 17 residues long. V lost 3 bases, J lost 8 bases, and 16 bases stayed unmatched. Germline-derived CDR1 and CDR2 are SGHRS and YFSETQ. For the CDR3, the DNA is TGCGCCAGCAGCTCACTGGGGACAGCCGTTGGAAACGAAAAACTGTTTTTT. The encoded protein is CASSSLGTAVGNEKLFF.

The CDR3, as DNA: TGTGCCAGTACCTCCCGGGGGGGGACAGCCTCCTACAATGAGCAGTTCTTC. Translation gives CASTSRGGTASYNEQFF. The chain links TRBV19 to TRBJ2-1, with D possibly TRBD2 on 8 matching bases. Germline V gene sequence: CDR1 LNHDA, CDR2 SQIVND (reference sequence). CDR3 length equals 17 residues. V dropped 7 bases and J dropped 0 bases, with 19 bases sitting between them.

Many counts were recorded for this clonotype. The chain recombines TRBV28 with TRBJ2-2; D not certain. The CDR3 runs to 14 residues. Trimming shortened V by 6 bases and J by 8 bases, and 16 bases separated the two germline ends. Germline assignment: CDR1 MDHEN and CDR2 SYDVKM. CDR3 residues: CASSFSRPSGELFF. The CDR3, as DNA: TGTGCCAGCAGCTTCTCCCGCCCCTCTGGGGAGCTGTTTTTT.

This clonotype was counted only a few times. The chain combines TRBV20-1 with TRBJ2-7, with D perhaps given as TRBD1 or TRBD2 (6 bases each). Germline V lookup: CDR1 DFQATT, CDR2 SNEGSKA (reference sequence). This CDR3 spans 13 amino acids. V was pared by 5 bases and J by 3 bases, with 14 bases between. For the CDR3, the DNA is TGCAGTGCTGTAACAGGGACTGGCTACGAGCAGTACTTC. Protein product: CSAVTGTGYEQYF.

This chain connects TRBV2 to TRBJ1-6; the match to TRBD1 covers 11 bases. The CDR3 is 17 amino acids. Germline V lookup: CDR1 SNHLY, CDR2 FYNNEI. V lost 3 bases, J lost 9 bases, and 10 bases stayed unmatched. CDR3 region: CASSEGLGQGAGSPLHF. The CDR3 nucleotides read TGTGCCAGCAGTGAGGGTCTTGGACAGGGGGCAGGTTCACCCCTCCACTTT.

Many counts were recorded for this clonotype. The V gene is TRBV12-3 or TRBV12-4, the J gene TRBJ1-5, with TRBD1 matching 7 bases. The J segment lost 3 bases and the V segment lost 6 bases, leaving 11 bases of the junction unmatched. There are 16 residues in the CDR3. As DNA, the CDR3 is TGTGCCAGCAGCCACAGATCAGGGGGGACCAATCAGCCCCAGCATTTT. Its protein is CASSHRSGGTNQPQHF.

This sequence joins TRBV12-3 or TRBV12-4 and TRBJ1-2; weak D call: TRBD1 (6 bases). V lost 3 bases and J lost 4, with 15 bases in between. The CDR3 covers 15 residues. In DNA, the CDR3 is TGTGCCAGCAGTTTTGACGGGGGCGCCGCCTATGGCTACACCTTC. It translates to CASSFDGGAAYGYTF.

This sequence joins TRBV6-5 and TRBJ2-2, with 11 bases lining up with TRBD2. CDR3 length: 16 residues. J lost 1 base, V lost 2 bases, and 0 bases had no gene match. Germline lookup yields CDR1 MNHEY and CDR2 SVGAGI. The CDR3 DNA reads as TGTGCCAGCAGTTACACTAGCGGGAGGAACACCGGGGAGCTGTTTTTT. It encodes CASSYTSGRNTGELFF.

This clonotype was recorded at least ten times. The chain recombines TRBV5-6 with TRBJ1-1; the D is unclear. This CDR3 is 12 amino acids long. The V end was cut by 7 bases, the J end by 12 bases, with 19 bases between. The germline gives CDR1 SGHDT, CDR2 YYEEEE. The CDR3 DNA reads as TGTGCCAGCGCTTTTCCGGGGTCCGCGACTTTCTTT. Encoded protein: CASAFPGSATFF.

In its sample, this clonotype was seen many times. This chain uses TRBV19 with TRBJ1-2; D might be TRBD1 (5 bases). Per the germline V gene, CDR1 is LNHDA and CDR2 is SQIVND (reference sequence). The V end was cut by 4 bases, the J end by 4 bases, with 16 bases between. CDR3 size: 15 residues. CDR3 nucleotide sequence: TGTGCCAGTAGTAATCCGGGGGAAGGGGCCTATGGCTACACCTTC. Its protein product is CASSNPGEGAYGYTF.

This rearrangement joins TRBV7-3 to TRBJ2-6; 7 bases line up with TRBD2. V shed 5 bases, J shed 1 base, and the junction held 8 bases outside the gene matches. Germline V CDR1 and CDR2: SGHTA, FQGTGA. This CDR3 has 17 residues. CDR3 amino acids: CASSQDGGGSGANVLTF. The CDR3 DNA follows: TGTGCCAGCAGCCAGGACGGGGGAGGGTCTGGGGCCAACGTCCTGACTTTC.

The sample holds many counts of this clonotype. The rearrangement joins TRBV27 to TRBJ1-2, with D possibly being TRBD1 (6 bases). This CDR3 comprises 14 residues. The germline V gene has CDR1 MNHEY and CDR2 SMNVEV (reference sequence). V dropped 5 bases and J dropped 7 bases, with 17 bases sitting between them. Here the CDR3 DNA reads TGTGCCAGCAGTCCGGGGGGGGGCTGGGGTGGCTACACCTTC. Translated, it gives CASSPGGGWGGYTF.

This clonotype was observed at least ten times. This chain links TRBV7-9 with TRBJ2-7, with TRBD1 as a possible D gene (6 bases). This CDR3 has 16 residues. Trimming cost V 5 bases and J 4 bases, with 21 bases left between them. The germline gives CDR1 SEHNR, CDR2 FQNEAQ (reference sequence). The CDR3: CASSPRPDSDEYEQYF. The CDR3 nucleotides are TGTGCCAGCAGCCCCCGACCGGACAGTGATGAATACGAGCAGTACTTC.

In its sample, this clonotype was seen a few times. V and J are TRBV28 and TRBJ2-3; a weak D match, TRBD1 (6 bases). The J call is in doubt because the DNA end fits TRBJ1-1 better. There are 14 residues in the CDR3. The germline gives CDR1 MDHEN, CDR2 SYDVKM. This CDR3 reads CASSFRGGAREAFF. The DNA for the CDR3 is TGTGCCAGCAGTTTCCGTGGGGGGGCAAGAGAAGCTTTCTTT.

V usage is TRBV6-2 or TRBV6-3 and J usage is TRBJ1-2, with D tentatively TRBD1 (5 bases). The germline CDR1 and CDR2 sequences are MNHEY and SVGEGT. V was trimmed by 7 bases and J by 8 bases, leaving 23 bases between them. The CDR3 contains 15 residues. The CDR3 coding sequence is TGTGCCAGCACCCCAACCGGGACGGTAATACGGGGCTACACCTTC. Translation: CASTPTGTVIRGYTF.

The table lists this clonotype with many counts. The genes are TRBV12-3 or TRBV12-4 and TRBJ1-2; D is uncertain. Trimming pared 3 bases from V and 5 bases from J, leaving 16 bases between. This CDR3 is built from 15 residues. In DNA form, the CDR3 reads TGTGCCAGCAGTTTTTCCCGGGTCGGGAATTATGGCTACACCTTC. Its translation is CASSFSRVGNYGYTF.

This clonotype is labeled medium-sized (0.01 to 0.1%). This chain links TRBV2 with TRBJ2-7, with TRBD1 matching 7 bases. The trim removed 7 bases at V and 3 bases at J, leaving 6 bases unmatched. Germline V gene lookup returns CDR1 SNHLY and CDR2 FYNNEI. This CDR3 region has 13 residues. CDR3 residues: CASTPGTDYEQYF. DNA of the CDR3: TGTGCCAGCACTCCCGGGACAGACTACGAGCAGTACTTC.